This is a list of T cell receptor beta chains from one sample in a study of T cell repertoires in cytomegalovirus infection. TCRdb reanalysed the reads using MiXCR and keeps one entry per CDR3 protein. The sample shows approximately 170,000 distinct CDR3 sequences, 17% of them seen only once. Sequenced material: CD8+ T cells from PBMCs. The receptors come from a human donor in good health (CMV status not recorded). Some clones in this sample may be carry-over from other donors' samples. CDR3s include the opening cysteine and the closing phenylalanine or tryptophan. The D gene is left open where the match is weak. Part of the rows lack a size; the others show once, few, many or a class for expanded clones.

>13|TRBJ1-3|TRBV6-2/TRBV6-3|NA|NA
CASSDSSGNTIYF
TGTGCCAGCAGTGACAGCTCTGGAAACACCATATATTTT
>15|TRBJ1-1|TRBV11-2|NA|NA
CASSLLVGLNTEAFF
TGTGCCAGCAGCTTACTGGTCGGTCTGAACACTGAAGCTTTCTTT
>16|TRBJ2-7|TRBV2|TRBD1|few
CASSQIPGTASYEQYF
TGTGCCAGCAGTCAGATACCCGGGACAGCTTCCTACGAGCAGTACTTC
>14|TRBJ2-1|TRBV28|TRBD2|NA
CASSWVSGSNEQFF
TGTGCCAGCAGTTGGGTTAGCGGGAGTAATGAGCAGTTCTTC
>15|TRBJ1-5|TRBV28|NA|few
CASSLRQPVNQPQHF
TGTGCCAGCAGTTTGCGGCAGCCAGTCAATCAGCCCCAGCATTTT
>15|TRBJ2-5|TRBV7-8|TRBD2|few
CASSLGASGQETQYF
TGTGCCAGCAGCTTAGGAGCTAGCGGGCAAGAGACCCAGTACTTC
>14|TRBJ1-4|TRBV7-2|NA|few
CASSLEGDNEKLFF
TGTGCCAGCAGCTTAGAGGGGGATAATGAAAAACTGTTTTTT
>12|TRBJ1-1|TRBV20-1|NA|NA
CSAGKGNTEAFF
TGCAGTGCCGGAAAGGGGAACACTGAAGCTTTCTTT
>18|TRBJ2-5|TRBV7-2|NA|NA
CASSSGRRGPRPQETQYF
TGTGCCAGCAGCTCGGGTCGCCGGGGGCCTCGTCCCCAAGAGACCCAGTACTTC
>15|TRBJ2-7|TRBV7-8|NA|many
CASSPEQDPYYEQYF
TGTGCCAGCAGCCCCGAACAGGATCCTTACTACGAGCAGTACTTC
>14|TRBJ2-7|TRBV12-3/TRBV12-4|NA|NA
CASSPTTQGDEQYF
TGTGCCAGCAGTCCGACCACACAGGGAGACGAGCAGTACTTC
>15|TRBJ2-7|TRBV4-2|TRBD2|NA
CASSQERTPGGEQYF
TGTGCCAGCAGCCAGGAACGCACACCGGGGGGCGAGCAGTACTTC
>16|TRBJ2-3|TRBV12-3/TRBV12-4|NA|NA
CASTQKWFSSTDTQYF
TGTGCCAGCACCCAAAAGTGGTTCTCTAGCACAGATACGCAGTATTTT
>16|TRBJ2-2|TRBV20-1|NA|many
CSATVKGRTNTGELFF
TGCAGTGCTACCGTAAAAGGACGGACGAACACCGGGGAGCTGTTTTTT
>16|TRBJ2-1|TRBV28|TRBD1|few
CASSGIRDRSYNEQFF
TGTGCCAGCAGTGGGATCCGGGACAGGTCTTACAATGAGCAGTTCTTC
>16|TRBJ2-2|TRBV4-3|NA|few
CASSQDSTGGTGELFF
TGCGCCAGCAGCCAAGATTCGACAGGAGGAACCGGGGAGCTGTTTTTT
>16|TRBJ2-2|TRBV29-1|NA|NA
CSVVLRGGKDTGELFF
TGCAGCGTTGTGCTCCGGGGCGGGAAGGACACCGGGGAGCTGTTTTTT
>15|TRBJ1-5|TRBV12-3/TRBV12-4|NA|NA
CASRWDWGSNQPQHF
TGTGCCAGCAGGTGGGACTGGGGTAGCAATCAGCCCCAGCATTTT
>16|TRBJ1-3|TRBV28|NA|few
CASSLPQGSSGNTIYF
TGTGCCAGCAGTTTGCCTCAGGGGAGCTCTGGAAACACCATATATTTT
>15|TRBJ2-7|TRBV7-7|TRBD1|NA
CASSLGTGGTYEQYF
TGTGCCAGCAGCTTAGGGACAGGGGGGACGTACGAGCAGTACTTC
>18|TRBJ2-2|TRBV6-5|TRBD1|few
CASTSVGTGSENTGELFF
TGTGCCAGCACCTCAGTCGGGACAGGCAGCGAGAACACCGGGGAGCTGTTTTTT
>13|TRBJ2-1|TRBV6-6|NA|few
CASVRRGYNEQFF
TGTGCCAGCGTTCGGAGGGGATACAATGAGCAGTTCTTC
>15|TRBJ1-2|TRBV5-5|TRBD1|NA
CASRLGDRGDYGYTF
TGTGCCAGCAGGTTGGGGGACAGGGGCGACTATGGCTACACCTTC
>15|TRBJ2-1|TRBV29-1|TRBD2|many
CSFGQRERSYNEQFF
TGCAGCTTTGGCCAGCGGGAAAGGTCCTACAATGAGCAGTTCTTC
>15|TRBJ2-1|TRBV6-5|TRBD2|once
CASSYAGGSYNEQFF
TGTGCCAGCAGTTACGCGGGGGGATCCTACAATGAGCAGTTCTTC
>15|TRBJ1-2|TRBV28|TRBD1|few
CATSGQGYANYGYTF
TGTGCCACCTCGGGACAGGGGTATGCTAACTATGGCTACACCTTC
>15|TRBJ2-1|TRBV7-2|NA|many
CASSFRTRGANEQFF
TGTGCCAGCAGCTTCCGGACTCGGGGGGCCAATGAGCAGTTCTTC
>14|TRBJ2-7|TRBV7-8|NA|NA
CASSSGRTSYEQYF
TGTGCCAGCAGCTCGGGACGGACCTCCTACGAGCAGTACTTC
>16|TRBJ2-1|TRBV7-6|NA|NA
CASSLEGGGPIEEQFF
TGTGCCAGCAGCTTAGAAGGGGGAGGGCCCATAGAGGAGCAGTTCTTC
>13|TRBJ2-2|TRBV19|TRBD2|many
CASSIGGTGELFF
TGTGCCAGTAGTATCGGGGGGACCGGGGAGCTGTTTTTT
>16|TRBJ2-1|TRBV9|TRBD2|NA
CASSPRSQRGVNEQFF
TGTGCCAGCAGCCCCCGTTCCCAGCGGGGGGTAAATGAGCAGTTCTTC
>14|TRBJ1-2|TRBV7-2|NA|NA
CASSLATANYGYTF
TGTGCCAGCAGCTTAGCCACTGCTAACTATGGCTACACCTTC
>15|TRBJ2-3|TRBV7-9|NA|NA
CASSFTAGGTDTQYF
TGTGCCAGCAGCTTTACGGCAGGGGGCACAGATACGCAGTATTTT
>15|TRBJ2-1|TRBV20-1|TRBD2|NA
CSAIITTSGHNEQFF
TGCAGTGCTATAATAACGACTAGCGGGCACAATGAGCAGTTCTTC
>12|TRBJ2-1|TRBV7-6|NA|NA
CASSTAGDEQFF
TGTGCCAGCAGCACTGCCGGGGATGAGCAGTTCTTC
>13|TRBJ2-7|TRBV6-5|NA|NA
CASSYSAVYEQYF
TGTGCCAGCAGTTACTCGGCGGTCTACGAGCAGTACTTC
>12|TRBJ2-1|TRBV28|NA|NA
CASSLRQTEQFF
TGTGCCAGCAGTTTACGCCAGACTGAGCAGTTCTTC